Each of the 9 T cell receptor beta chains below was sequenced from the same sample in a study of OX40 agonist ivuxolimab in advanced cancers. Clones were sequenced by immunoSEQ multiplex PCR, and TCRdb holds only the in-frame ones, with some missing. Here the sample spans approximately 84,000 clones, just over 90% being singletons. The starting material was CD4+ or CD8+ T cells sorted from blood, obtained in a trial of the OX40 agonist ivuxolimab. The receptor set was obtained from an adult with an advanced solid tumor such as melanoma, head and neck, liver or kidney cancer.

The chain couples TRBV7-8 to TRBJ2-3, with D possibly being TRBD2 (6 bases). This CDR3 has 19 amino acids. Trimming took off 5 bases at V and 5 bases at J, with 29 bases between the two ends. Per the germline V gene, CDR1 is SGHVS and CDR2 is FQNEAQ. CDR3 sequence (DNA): TGTGCCAGCAGCCCGGGGCCCCCGGGGGAGCTGGGGGTTCGAGATACGCAGTATTTT. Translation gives CASSPGPPGELGVRDTQYF.

CDR3 residues: CASRVREGLYGYTF. Here the CDR3 DNA reads TGTGCCAGCAGAGTCAGAGAGGGTCTCTATGGCTACACCTTC. V usage is TRBV6-6 and J usage is TRBJ1-2; D is unclear. This CDR3 region has 14 residues. Trimming cost V 6 bases and J 4 bases, with 15 bases left between them. Germline V CDR1 and CDR2: MNHNY, SVGAGI (reference sequence).

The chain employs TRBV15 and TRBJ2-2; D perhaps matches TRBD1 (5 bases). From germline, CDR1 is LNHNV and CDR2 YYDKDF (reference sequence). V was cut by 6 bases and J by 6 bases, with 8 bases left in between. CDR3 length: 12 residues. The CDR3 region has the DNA TGTGCCACCAGGTGGGGCTCCGGGGAGCTGTTTTTT. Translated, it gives CATRWGSGELFF.

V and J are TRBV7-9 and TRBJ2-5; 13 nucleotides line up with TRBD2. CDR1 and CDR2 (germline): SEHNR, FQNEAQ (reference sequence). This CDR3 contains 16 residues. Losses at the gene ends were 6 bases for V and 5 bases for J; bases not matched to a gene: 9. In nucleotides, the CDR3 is TGTGCCAGCAGTTCGTTGGGGACTAGCGGGGTGGAGACCCAGTACTTC. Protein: CASSSLGTSGVETQYF.

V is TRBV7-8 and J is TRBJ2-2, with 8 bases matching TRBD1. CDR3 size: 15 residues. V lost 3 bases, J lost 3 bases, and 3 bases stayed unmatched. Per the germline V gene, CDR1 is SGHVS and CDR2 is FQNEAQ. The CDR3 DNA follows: TGTGCCAGCAGCTTGGCAGGGGGCTACACCGGGGAGCTGTTTTTT. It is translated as CASSLAGGYTGELFF. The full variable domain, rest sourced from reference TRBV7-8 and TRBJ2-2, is GAGVSQSPRYKVAKRGQDVALRCDPISGHVSLFWYQQALGQGPEFLTYFQNEAQLDKSGLPSDRFFAERPEGSVSTLKIQRTQQEDSAVYLCASSLAGGYTGELFFGEGSRLTVL.

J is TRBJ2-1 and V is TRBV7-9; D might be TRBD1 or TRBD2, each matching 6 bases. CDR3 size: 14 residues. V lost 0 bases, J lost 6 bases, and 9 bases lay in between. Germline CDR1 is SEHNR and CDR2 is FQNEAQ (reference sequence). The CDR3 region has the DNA TGTGCCAGCAGCTTAGCGGAGGGGGGCAATGAGCAGTTCTTC. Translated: CASSLAEGGNEQFF.

CDR3 sequence reads: CASSSLGGRTEAFF. As DNA, the CDR3 is TGTGCCAGCAGTTCCTTAGGGGGCCGGACTGAAGCTTTCTTT. The V and J genes are TRBV6-1 and TRBJ1-1, with 7 bases lining up with TRBD1. The CDR3 runs to 14 residues. The germline V gene encodes CDR1 MNHNS and CDR2 SASEGT. Trimming took 5 bases from V and 5 from J; bases not matched to a gene: 8.

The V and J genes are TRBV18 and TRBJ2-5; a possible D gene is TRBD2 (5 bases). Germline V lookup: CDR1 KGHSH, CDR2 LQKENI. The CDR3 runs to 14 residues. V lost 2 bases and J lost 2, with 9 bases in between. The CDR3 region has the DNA TGTGCCAGCTCACCAAACACGGGACAAGAGACCCAGTACTTC. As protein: CASSPNTGQETQYF.

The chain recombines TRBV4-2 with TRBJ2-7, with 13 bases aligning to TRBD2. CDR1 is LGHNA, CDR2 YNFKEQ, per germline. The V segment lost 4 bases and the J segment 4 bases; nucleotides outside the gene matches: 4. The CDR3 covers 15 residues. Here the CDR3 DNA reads TGTGCCAGCAGCCCCGGGACTAGCGGGGTTTACGAGCAGTACTTC. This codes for CASSPGTSGVYEQYF.